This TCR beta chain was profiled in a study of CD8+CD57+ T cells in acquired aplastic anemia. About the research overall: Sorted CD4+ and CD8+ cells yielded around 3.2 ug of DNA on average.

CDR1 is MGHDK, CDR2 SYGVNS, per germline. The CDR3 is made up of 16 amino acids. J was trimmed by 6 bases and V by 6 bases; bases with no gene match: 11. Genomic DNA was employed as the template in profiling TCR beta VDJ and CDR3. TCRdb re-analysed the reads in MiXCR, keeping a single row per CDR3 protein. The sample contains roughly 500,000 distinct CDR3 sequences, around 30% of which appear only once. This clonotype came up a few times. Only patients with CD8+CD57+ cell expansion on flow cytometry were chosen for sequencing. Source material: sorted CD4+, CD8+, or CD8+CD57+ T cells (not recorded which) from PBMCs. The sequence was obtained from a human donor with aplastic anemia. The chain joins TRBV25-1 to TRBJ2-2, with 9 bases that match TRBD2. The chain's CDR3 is CASSINSGGLAGELFF. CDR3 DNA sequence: TGTGCCAGCAGCATCAACAGCGGGGGGCTCGCCGGGGAGCTGTTTTTT.